The rows below give T cell receptor beta chains drawn from one sample of a study of CD8 T cells in ankylosing spondylitis. TCRdb reanalysed the 5' RACE reads using MiXCR and keeps one entry per CDR3 protein. The sample lists approximately 500,000 distinct CDR3 sequences, 10% to 15% occurring once. Material: blood, either unsorted or a sorted T cell fraction (not recorded which). The receptors come from a male donor with ankylosing spondylitis. The CDR3 runs from the conserved cysteine through the conserved F or W. A D gene is named only where the DNA matches it firmly. Rows may omit the clone size; those that give it use once, few, many or a size class.

>NA|TRBV14|TRBD1|TRBJ2-1
CASSRDRSRNEQFF
TGTGCCAGCAGCCGGGACAGATCTAGGAATGAGCAGTTCTTC
>few|TRBV11-2|NA|TRBJ2-7
CASSFVGLIYEQYF
TGTGCCAGCAGCTTCGTTGGACTTATCTACGAGCAGTACTTC
>NA|TRBV29-1|TRBD1|TRBJ1-2
CSVEGTGSYGYTF
TGCAGCGTTGAGGGGACAGGAAGCTATGGCTACACCTTC
>few|TRBV12-3/TRBV12-4|NA|TRBJ2-3
CASSFEGPITDTQYF
TGTGCCAGCAGTTTCGAGGGGCCTATCACAGATACGCAGTATTTT
>NA|TRBV7-2|NA|TRBJ2-7
CASSSTRYEQYF
TGTGCCAGCAGCTCCACTCGCTACGAGCAGTACTTC
>many|TRBV3-1|NA|TRBJ2-1
CASSDTGVQAYNEQFF
TGTGCCAGCAGCGATACCGGGGTTCAGGCCTACAATGAGCAGTTCTTC
>NA|TRBV5-5|TRBD1|TRBJ2-7
CASSSPTGVYEQYF
TGTGCCAGCAGCTCTCCCACAGGGGTCTACGAGCAGTACTTC
>few|TRBV20-1|NA|TRBJ2-1
CSAREQGGEQFF
TGCAGTGCTAGAGAACAGGGAGGTGAGCAGTTCTTC
>once|TRBV27|TRBD2|TRBJ2-2
CASSLAGAGELFF
TGTGCCAGCAGTTTAGCGGGAGCCGGGGAGCTGTTTTTT
>NA|TRBV27|TRBD1|TRBJ1-6
CASSKMTGVTPYSPLHF
TGTGCCAGCAGTAAGATGACAGGGGTCACTCCCTATTCACCCCTCCACTTT